This entry lists 17 T cell receptor beta chains sequenced from one sample in a study of T cells in Graves' hyperthyroidism and ophthalmopathy. RNA transcripts gave rise to amplified TCR beta CDR3 regions. TCR CDR3 underwent first-round RT-PCR with the HTBI primer set. Using its own MiXCR run on the multiplex PCR reads, TCRdb lists one record per CDR3 protein. The table includes roughly 300,000 distinct CDR3 sequences, less than 30% detected once. The sample was blood. These receptors were obtained from a man aged 40-55 years with Graves' hyperthyroidism that later progressed to Graves' ophthalmopathy.

This clonotype was seen many times. The chain combines TRBV12-3 or TRBV12-4 with TRBJ1-1; D gene ambiguous. V lost 8 bases and J lost 5, with 21 bases in between. This CDR3 spans 15 amino acids. CDR3 loop: CASRLRRGEGTEAFF. CDR3 bases: TGTGCCAGCCGCCTCCGCCGGGGTGAAGGAACTGAAGCTTTCTTT.

J is TRBJ1-1 and V is TRBV6-1; D is unclear. Trimming took off 7 bases at V and 5 bases at J, with 8 bases between the two ends. The CDR3 length is 11 residues. Germline-derived CDR1 and CDR2 are MNHNS and SASEGT. As DNA, the CDR3 is TGTGCCAGCACAAGGGTAACTGAAGCTTTCTTT. Protein product: CASTRVTEAFF.

This clonotype was counted ten times or more. V usage is TRBV20-1 and J usage is TRBJ1-1; perhaps TRBD1 as D (5 bases). V lost 0 bases, J lost 1 base, and 9 bases lay in between. The CDR3 spans 14 residues. Germline V CDR1 and CDR2: DFQATT, SNEGSKA (reference sequence). For the CDR3, the DNA is TGCAGTGCTAGAGATCCGGGGGGGAACACTGAAGCTTTCTTT. Its translation: CSARDPGGNTEAFF.

This clonotype was seen repeatedly, ten times or more. The gene calls are TRBV19 and TRBJ1-3; 7 bases map to TRBD1. Looked up from germline, CDR1 is LNHDA and CDR2 is SQIVND (reference sequence). J gave up 2 bases and V 9 bases, and 7 bases lay outside the gene matches. CDR3 length: 14 residues. The CDR3 reads CASVDRVTGNTIYF. CDR3 DNA: TGTGCCAGCGTTGACAGGGTTACTGGAAACACCATATATTTT.

This clonotype was picked up many times. CDR3 nucleotide sequence: TGTGCCAGCAACCCACCTCCTAACACTGAAGCTTTCTTT. This sequence encodes CASNPPPNTEAFF. The chain links TRBV12-3 or TRBV12-4 to TRBJ1-1; no clear D gene. This CDR3 is 13 amino acids long. V shed 7 bases and J shed 2 bases, with 11 bases lying between them.

V and J are TRBV6-5 and TRBJ2-2; a possible D gene is TRBD1 (8 bases). From germline, CDR1 is MNHEY and CDR2 SVGAGI. With 7 bases removed from V and 4 bases from J, the gap between germline ends came to 16 bases. The CDR3 spans 15 residues. In DNA, the CDR3 is TGTGCCAGCACTTTGACAGGGGAGGGCACCGGGGAGCTGTTTTTT. Residues: CASTLTGEGTGELFF.

This clonotype occurred many times. The CDR3 coding sequence is TGTGCCAGCAGAGACGACCGGGACAGGGGACATGAGCAGTTCTTC. Translated: CASRDDRDRGHEQFF. The chain is built from TRBV12-3 or TRBV12-4 and TRBJ2-1; TRBD1 aligns across 10 bases. The junction had 10 bases not matched to a gene; V was cut back by 6 bases and J by 8 bases. This CDR3 region has 15 residues.

The table lists this clonotype with many counts. The genes are TRBV6-2 or TRBV6-3 and TRBJ1-3; D may be TRBD1 (5 bases). The CDR3 has 15 amino acids. Germline assignment: CDR1 MNHEY and CDR2 SVGEGT. V was clipped by 5 bases and J by 2 bases, with 13 bases between them. As DNA, the CDR3 is TGTGCCAGCAGTCCGATCGTGGGGGCTGGAAACACCATATATTTT. Translated: CASSPIVGAGNTIYF.

This clonotype occurred many times. J is TRBJ2-7 and V is TRBV14; no clear D. Germline V CDR1 and CDR2: SGHDN, FVKESK. This CDR3 comprises 12 residues. The V gene lost 1 base and the J gene lost 7 bases, with 8 bases spanning the gap. CDR3 sequence reads: CASSQGGFEQYF. The CDR3 region has the DNA TGTGCCAGCAGCCAAGGCGGATTTGAGCAGTACTTC. Variable domain in full (rest from reference TRBV14 and TRBJ2-7): EAGVTQFPSHSVIEKGQTVTLRCDPISGHDNLYWYRRVMGKEIKFLLHFVKESKQDESGMPNNRFLAERTGGTYSTLKVQPAELEDSGVYFCASSQGGFEQYFGPGTRLTVT.

The table lists this clonotype with a few counts. The gene calls are TRBV6-5 and TRBJ2-5; either TRBD1 or TRBD2 may supply D (5 bases each). The CDR3 sequence is 15 residues long. Trimming shortened V by 0 bases and J by 5 bases, and 13 bases separated the two germline ends. Germline CDR1 MNHEY, CDR2 SVGAGI. For the CDR3, the DNA is TGTGCCAGCAGTTACTCGACCCGGGGCAGCGAGACCCAGTACTTC. Its translation is CASSYSTRGSETQYF.

This clonotype turned up a few times. V usage is TRBV12-3 or TRBV12-4 and J usage is TRBJ1-1; D unclear. Trimming stripped 6 bases from V and 6 bases from J, with 14 bases between. The CDR3 is 13 amino acids. This CDR3 reads CASRDFKGAEAFF. CDR3 DNA sequence: TGTGCCAGCAGGGACTTCAAGGGCGCTGAAGCTTTCTTT.

This clonotype has a count of ten or more. The chain carries TRBV2 and TRBJ2-4; 7 bases align to TRBD1. In germline, CDR1 is SNHLY, CDR2 FYNNEI. Germline trimming cut 6 bases from V and 1 base from J; bases unmatched to any gene: 18. This CDR3 has 19 residues. CDR3 nucleotides: TGTGCCAGCAGAATAAATACCGACTTCAGGGGGTTGGCCAAAAACATTCAGTACTTC. Translating it yields CASRINTDFRGLAKNIQYF.

This clonotype was detected many times. The rearrangement joins TRBV24-1 to TRBJ2-5; TRBD2 matches 7 bases. The CDR3 has 16 amino acids. The germline CDR1 and CDR2 sequences are KGHDR and SFDVKD. V shed 4 bases, J shed 5 bases, and the junction held 12 bases outside the gene matches. The chain's CDR3 is CATSETYPGGRETQYF. CDR3 coding DNA: TGTGCCACCAGTGAAACCTATCCCGGGGGGAGGGAGACCCAGTACTTC.

The V gene is TRBV6-1, the J gene TRBJ2-5, with D uncertain. CDR3 length equals 13 residues. Per the germline V gene, CDR1 is MNHNS and CDR2 is SASEGT. V was clipped by 3 bases and J by 5 bases, with 10 bases between them. The CDR3 sequence is CASSELPGETQYF. The CDR3 DNA is TGTGCCAGCAGTGAGCTCCCCGGGGAGACCCAGTACTTC.

This clonotype came up many times. The V call is TRBV3-1, the J call TRBJ1-2, with D hard to call. Germline assignment: CDR1 LGHDT and CDR2 YNNKEL (reference sequence). The CDR3 extends over 14 amino acids. With 1 base removed from V and 5 bases from J, the gap between germline ends came to 11 bases. CDR3 sequence (DNA): TGTGCCAGCAGCCAAGGGGTCATATGGTATGGCTACACCTTC. It translates to CASSQGVIWYGYTF.

Ten or more counts support this clonotype. The CDR3 DNA reads as TGTGCCAGCAGTGCAAGGACAGGGGTCGGGGAGCTGTTTTTT. It codes for CASSARTGVGELFF. The V call is TRBV6-1, the J call TRBJ2-2; TRBD1 agrees at 9 bases. Germline CDR1 MNHNS, CDR2 SASEGT. The CDR3 length is 14 residues. Trimming took 4 bases from V and 7 from J; bases not matched to a gene: 4.

This clonotype was observed at least ten times. The V gene is TRBV2, the J gene TRBJ2-2; D possibly uses TRBD1 or TRBD2 (7 bases each). Germline V gives CDR1 SNHLY, CDR2 FYNNEI. Trimming stripped 7 bases from V and 2 bases from J, with 20 bases between. CDR3 size: 17 residues. The CDR3 DNA is TGTGCCAGCACGCTCAGGGGGGGGCGATCTAACACCGGGGAGCTGTTTTTT. This codes for CASTLRGGRSNTGELFF. The full variable domain, completed using reference TRBV2 and TRBJ2-2, is EPEVTQTPSHQVTQMGQEVILRCVPISNHLYFYWYRQILGQKVEFLVSFYNNEISEKSEIFDDQFSVERPDGSNFTLKIRSTKLEDSAMYFCASTLRGGRSNTGELFFGEGSRLTVL.